The present entry profiles one T cell receptor (beta chain) with its context. This record belongs to a study of response to subunit inactivated influenza vaccine. TCRdb passed the RT-PCR reads through MiXCR, listing each CDR3 protein once. This table holds around 480,000 distinct CDR3 sequences, more than 15% found once. The germline V and J ends were trimmed by 0 bases and 5 bases, with 10 bases remaining between them. Germline V lookup: CDR1 MGHRA, CDR2 YSYEKL. This CDR3 is built from 14 residues. The TCR sequence derives from a man between 50 and 69 years old who received an inactivated influenza vaccine. Here the sequenced sample was CD4+ T cells sorted from PBMCs, taken about 24 months after vaccination. This chain connects TRBV4-1 to TRBJ1-1, with D perhaps matching TRBD1 (5 bases). DNA of the CDR3: TGCGCCAGCAGCCAAGACTGGGGGAGGACTGAAGCTTTCTTT. Its translation: CASSQDWGRTEAFF.